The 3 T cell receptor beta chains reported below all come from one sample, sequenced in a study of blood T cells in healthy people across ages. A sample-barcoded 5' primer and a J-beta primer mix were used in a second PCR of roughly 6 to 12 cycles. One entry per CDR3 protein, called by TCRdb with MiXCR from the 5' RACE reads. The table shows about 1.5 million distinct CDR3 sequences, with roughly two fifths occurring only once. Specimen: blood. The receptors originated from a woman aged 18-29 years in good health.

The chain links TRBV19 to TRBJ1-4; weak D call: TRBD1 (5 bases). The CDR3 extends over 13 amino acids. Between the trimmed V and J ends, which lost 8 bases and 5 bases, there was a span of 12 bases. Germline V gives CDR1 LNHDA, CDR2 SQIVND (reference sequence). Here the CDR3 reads CASDRGSNEKLFF. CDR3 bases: TGTGCCAGTGACCGGGGCTCGAATGAAAAACTGTTTTTT.

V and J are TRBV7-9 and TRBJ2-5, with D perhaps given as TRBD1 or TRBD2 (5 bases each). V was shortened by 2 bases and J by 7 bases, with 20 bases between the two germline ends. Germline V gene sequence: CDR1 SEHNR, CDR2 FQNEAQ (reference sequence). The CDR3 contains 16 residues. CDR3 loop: CASSLSRDLRLGTQYF. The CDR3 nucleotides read TGTGCCAGCAGCTTAAGCCGGGACCTTCGCCTCGGGACCCAGTACTTC. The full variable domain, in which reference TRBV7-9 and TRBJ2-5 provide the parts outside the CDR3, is DTGVSQNPRHKITKRGQNVTFRCDPISEHNRLYWYRQTLGQGPEFLTYFQNEAQLEKSRLLSDRFSAERPKGSFSTLEIQRTEQGDSAMYLCASSLSRDLRLGTQYFGPGTRLLVL.

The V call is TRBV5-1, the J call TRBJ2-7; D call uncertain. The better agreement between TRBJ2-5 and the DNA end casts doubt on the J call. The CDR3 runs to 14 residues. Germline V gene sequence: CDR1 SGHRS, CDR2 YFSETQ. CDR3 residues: CASKPTVPKETQYF. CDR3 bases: TGCGCCAGCAAGCCTACAGTACCTAAAGAGACCCAGTACTTC.